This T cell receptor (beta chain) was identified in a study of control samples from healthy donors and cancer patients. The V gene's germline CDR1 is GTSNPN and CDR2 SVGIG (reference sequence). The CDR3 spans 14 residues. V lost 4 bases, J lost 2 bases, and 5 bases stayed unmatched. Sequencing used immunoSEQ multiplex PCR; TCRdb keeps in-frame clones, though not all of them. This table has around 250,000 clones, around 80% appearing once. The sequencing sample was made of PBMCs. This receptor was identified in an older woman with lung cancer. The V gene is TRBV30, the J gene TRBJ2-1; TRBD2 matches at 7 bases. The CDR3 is CAWNLGGTYNEQFF. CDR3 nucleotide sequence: TGTGCCTGGAATCTGGGGGGGACCTACAATGAGCAGTTCTTC.